This T cell receptor (beta chain) was sequenced during a study of T cells in Graves' hyperthyroidism and ophthalmopathy. The CDR3 is made up of 14 amino acids. Trimming shortened V by 7 bases and J by 4 bases, and 19 bases separated the two germline ends. Germline V CDR1 and CDR2: SQVTM, ANQGSEA. Newly diagnosed patients aged 18 to 65 had hyperthyroidism of under 2 months' duration. Patients with uncontrolled infections, other autoimmune diseases, pregnancy or lactation were excluded. The source of the PBMCs was over 8.5 ml of fresh peripheral blood. Amplification targeted TCR beta CDR3 regions from RNA transcripts. First-round RT-PCR of the TCR CDR3 relied on the HTBI primer set. TCRdb redid the calling of the multiplex PCR reads with MiXCR, one entry per CDR3 protein. The sample shows under 350,000 distinct CDR3 sequences, roughly 18% of them seen only once.

The chain carries TRBV29-1 and TRBJ1-2; D is unresolved. The TCR was taken from a woman aged 50 to 60 with Graves' hyperthyroidism. Sequenced: blood. The CDR3 sequence: CSARTSQALYGYTF. The CDR3 DNA follows: TGCAGCGCCCGGACTTCTCAGGCCCTCTATGGCTACACCTTC.